This T cell receptor (beta chain) was identified in a study of cytomegalovirus exposure and HLA in healthy donors. The CDR3 extends over 13 amino acids. With 3 bases clipped from V and 2 bases from J, the junction kept 1 base outside the gene matches. Germline CDR1 SGDLS, CDR2 YYNGEE. Study results and caveats: Rare sequences made up most TCRs, while some public TCRs were found in many donors.

Method: immunoSEQ multiplex PCR; TCRdb's copy keeps in-frame clones and lacks some. The sample includes about 150,000 clones, approximately 88% of them seen just once. Worth noting for this clone: Its antigen is not known.

Material for sequencing was PBMCs. The chain uses TRBV9 and TRBJ2-7; 8 bases map to TRBD1. The source of this sequence is a man aged 18 to 35 in good health and CMV-seropositive. The DNA of the CDR3 is TGTGCCAGCAGCGCACAGGGGGCCTACGAGCAGTACTTC. Its translation: CASSAQGAYEQYF. The complete variable domain, with remaining parts taken from reference TRBV9 and TRBJ2-7, reads DSGVTQTPKHLITATGQRVTLRCSPRSGDLSVYWYQQSLDQGLQFLIQYYNGEERAKGNILERFSAQQFPDLHSELNLSSLELGDSALYFCASSAQGAYEQYFGPGTRLTVT.